This T cell receptor beta chain originates from a study of control samples from healthy donors and cancer patients. Germline CDR1 and CDR2: SQVTM and ANQGSEA. CDR3 length: 13 amino acids. V lost 3 bases to trimming and J lost 7 bases, with 15 bases between them. Data came from immunoSEQ multiplex PCR; TCRdb stores just in-frame clones and leaves some out. The profile shows some 76,000 clones, approximately 91% of them singletons. Only a few counts were recorded for this clone. The sequencing sample was made of PBMCs. This TCR was sampled from a woman in her forties or fifties with colorectal cancer. The V and J genes are TRBV29-1 and TRBJ1-1; tentative D call: TRBD1 (6 bases). The CDR3 sequence is CSVEANRAGEAFF. The CDR3 bases are TGCAGCGTTGAGGCGAACAGGGCGGGTGAAGCTTTCTTT.